This section outlines one T cell receptor beta chain sequence together with its context. This CDR3 is built from 13 residues. V lost 6 bases and J lost 2, with 12 bases in between. Germline V lookup: CDR1 SQVTM, CDR2 ANQGSEA. This entry belongs to a study of T cell changes during pregnancy in multiple sclerosis. Here immunoSEQ multiplex PCR was the method, and the copy in TCRdb shows in-frame clones only, minus some. The table includes tens of thousands of clones, more than 90% detected once. The clonotype comes from a female donor with multiple sclerosis, enrolled in a pregnancy study. This sequence joins TRBV29-1 and TRBJ2-3, with a weak D call TRBD2 (6 bases). Sequenced here: peripheral blood, sampled in the second trimester of pregnancy. In DNA form, the CDR3 reads TGCAGCGTGGGTAGCGGACTCACAGATACGCAGTATTTT. Translating gives CSVGSGLTDTQYF.